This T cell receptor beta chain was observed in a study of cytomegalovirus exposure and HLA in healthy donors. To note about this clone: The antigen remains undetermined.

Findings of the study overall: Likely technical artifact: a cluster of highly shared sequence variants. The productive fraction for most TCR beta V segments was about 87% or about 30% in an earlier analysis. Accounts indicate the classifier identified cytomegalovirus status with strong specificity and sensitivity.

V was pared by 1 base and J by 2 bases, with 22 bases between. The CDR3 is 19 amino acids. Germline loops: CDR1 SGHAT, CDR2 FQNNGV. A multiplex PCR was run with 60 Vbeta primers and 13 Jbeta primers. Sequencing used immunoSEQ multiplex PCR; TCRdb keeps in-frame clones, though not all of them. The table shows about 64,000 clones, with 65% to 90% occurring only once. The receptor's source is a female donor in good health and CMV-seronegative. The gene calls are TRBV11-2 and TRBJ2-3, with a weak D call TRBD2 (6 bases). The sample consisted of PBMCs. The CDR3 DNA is TGTGCCAGCAGCTTAGGGGCCGGGACTGCCATTTCGCTCACAGATACGCAGTATTTT. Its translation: CASSLGAGTAISLTDTQYF. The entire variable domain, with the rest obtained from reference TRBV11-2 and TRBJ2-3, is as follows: EAGVAQSPRYKIIEKRQSVAFWCNPISGHATLYWYQQILGQGPKLLIQFQNNGVVDDSQLPKDRFSAERLKGVDSTLKIQPAKLEDSAVYLCASSLGAGTAISLTDTQYFGPGTRLTVL.